The 5 T cell receptor beta chains given below trace back to one sample, sequenced in a study of OX40 agonist ivuxolimab in advanced cancers. Clones were read by immunoSEQ multiplex PCR, and TCRdb kept only the in-frame ones, dropping some. Among about 38,000 clones listed, around 87% were seen once. Sample: CD4+ or CD8+ T cells sorted from blood, taken in a trial of the OX40 agonist ivuxolimab. The receptor set was obtained from an adult with an advanced solid tumor such as melanoma, head and neck, liver or kidney cancer.

This clone was detected only a few times. The chain combines TRBV5-8 with TRBJ1-6; the D is unclear. CDR3 size: 13 residues. Germline lookup yields CDR1 SGHTS and CDR2 YDEGEE. The ends were cut back, 7 bases at V and 0 bases at J, with 5 bases in the middle. The CDR3 nucleotides are TGTGCCAGCGAAAGCTCCTATAATTCACCCCTCCACTTT. Translation: CASESSYNSPLHF.

The rearrangement uses TRBV10-1 and TRBJ2-6, with D unresolved. The CDR3 spans 15 residues. CDR1 and CDR2 from the germline V gene are WNHNN and SYGVQD (reference sequence). Trimming left V 4 bases short and J 0 bases short, with 7 bases between. The CDR3 coding sequence is TGCGCCAGCAGTGCCGTCGGCTCTGGGGCCAACGTCCTGACTTTC. Translated: CASSAVGSGANVLTF.

V gene TRBV11-2 combines with J gene TRBJ2-7; tentatively, D is TRBD2 (5 bases). The CDR3 contains 12 residues. Germline lookup yields CDR1 SGHAT and CDR2 FQNNGV. The V gene lost 3 bases and the J gene lost 7 bases, with 10 bases spanning the gap. CDR3 coding DNA: TGTGCCAGCAGCTTCGACTCGGGGGAGCAGTACTTC. It translates to CASSFDSGEQYF.

The chain recombines TRBV7-9 with TRBJ1-2; 8 nucleotides align to TRBD1. With V trimmed by 5 bases and J by 3 bases, 5 bases remained unmatched. The CDR3 contains 14 residues. In germline, CDR1 is SEHNR, CDR2 FQNEAQ (reference sequence). The CDR3 coding sequence is TGTGCCAGCAGCCTCGGGGACAGGCACTATGGCTACACCTTC. This codes for CASSLGDRHYGYTF.

CDR3 sequence reads: CASSAGLGLNTEAFF. The CDR3 DNA follows: TGTGCCAGCAGCGCGGGTCTGGGTCTGAACACTGAAGCTTTCTTT. The chain is built from TRBV9 and TRBJ1-1, with unresolved D. The CDR3 contains 15 residues. Trimming pared 3 bases from V and 0 bases from J, leaving 12 bases between. The germline CDR1 and CDR2 sequences are SGDLS and YYNGEE.